These 4 T cell receptor beta chains originate from one sample sequenced in a study of control samples from healthy donors and cancer patients. Sequencing was performed with immunoSEQ multiplex PCR; in TCRdb, only in-frame clones are kept and a portion is missing. Of about 150,000 clones in the sample, roughly 93% are singletons; the top ten hold less than 6%. Sequenced sample: blood. The receptors come from a man between 18 and 35 years old in good health.

The genes are TRBV11-3 and TRBJ2-7; D might be TRBD2 (6 bases). Trimming took off 5 bases at V and 3 bases at J, with 17 bases between the two ends. CDR3 size: 15 residues. Looked up from germline, CDR1 is SGHNT and CDR2 is YENEEA. The DNA for the CDR3 is TGTGCCAGCAGCCCCAGGAGGGTGAGGGTCTACGAGCAGTACTTC. This codes for CASSPRRVRVYEQYF.

The chain is built from TRBV2 and TRBJ2-5; 8 bases match TRBD2. From germline, CDR1 is SNHLY and CDR2 FYNNEI. CDR3 length: 17 residues. V shed 4 bases and J 5 bases; nucleotides not matched to a gene: 15. The CDR3 nucleotides read TGTGCCAGCAGTGTTCAGATCTCGACTAGCGCAGAGGAGACCCAGTACTTC. Translated, it gives CASSVQISTSAEETQYF.

The genes are TRBV19 and TRBJ2-5; no clear D. The CDR3 is made up of 12 amino acids. Trimming removed 3 bases from V and 5 bases from J, with 7 bases in between. Germline V gene data show CDR1 as LNHDA and CDR2 as SQIVND (reference sequence). The CDR3 loop is CASSIARETQYF. CDR3 sequence (DNA): TGTGCCAGTAGTATCGCCCGGGAGACCCAGTACTTC.

This chain links TRBV5-6 with TRBJ2-2; TRBD2 matches 13 bases. J gave up 4 bases and V 4 bases, and 7 bases lay outside the gene matches. The CDR3 consists of 17 residues. Germline V gives CDR1 SGHDT, CDR2 YYEEEE. The CDR3 bases are TGTGCCAGCAGCAGAAGGACTAGCGGGGGCCCCACCGGGGAGCTGTTTTTT. Translating it yields CASSRRTSGGPTGELFF. The full variable domain, in which reference TRBV5-6 and TRBJ2-2 provide the parts outside the CDR3, is DAGVTQSPTHLIKTRGQQVTLRCSPKSGHDTVSWYQQALGQGPQFIFQYYEEEERQRGNFPDRFSGHQFPNYSSELNVNALLLGDSALYLCASSRRTSGGPTGELFFGEGSRLTVL.